A selection of T cell receptor beta chains follows, all from one sample in a study of CD8 T cells in Susac syndrome. TCRdb recomputed calls from the immunoSEQ multiplex PCR reads with MiXCR, one row per CDR3 protein. The table records about 200,000 distinct CDR3 sequences, around 90% of them present only once. Sequencing was performed on CD8+ T cells from PBMCs. The source is a human donor with multiple sclerosis. Both conserved end residues are part of each CDR3. Each record gives: D gene, J gene, clone size, V gene, CDR3 protein, CDR3 DNA. D genes are given only for firm matches. A clone size is listed for some rows: how often the clone was seen (once, few, many), or a class if it is expanded.

D: TRBD1
J: TRBJ1-5
size: NA
V: TRBV4-3
CDR3: CASSPGTGGNQPQHF
DNA: TGTGCCAGCAGCCCCGGGACAGGGGGCAATCAGCCCCAGCATTTT

D: NA
J: TRBJ2-1
size: NA
V: TRBV6-2/TRBV6-3
CDR3: CASSYLSAGAGAFNEQFF
DNA: TGTGCCAGCAGTTACCTCTCTGCGGGGGCGGGGGCATTCAATGAGCAGTTCTTC

D: NA
J: TRBJ2-3
size: once
V: TRBV15
CDR3: CATSSGAADTQYF
DNA: TGTGCCACCAGCAGTGGGGCGGCGGATACGCAGTATTTT

D: TRBD2
J: TRBJ2-2
size: NA
V: TRBV29-1
CDR3: CSVVGGGTGELFF
DNA: TGCAGCGTTGTAGGCGGGGGCACCGGGGAGCTGTTTTTT

D: NA
J: TRBJ2-3
size: NA
V: TRBV29-1
CDR3: CSVASGPGDTQYF
DNA: TGCAGCGTTGCTTCGGGACCAGGGGATACGCAGTATTTT

D: NA
J: TRBJ2-3
size: NA
V: TRBV6-6
CDR3: CASSDNTDTQYF
DNA: TGTGCCAGCAGCGACAACACAGATACGCAGTATTTT

D: TRBD2
J: TRBJ2-1
size: once
V: TRBV19
CDR3: CASSINTGGEAYNEQFF
DNA: TGTGCCAGTAGTATAAATACGGGGGGGGAGGCTTACAATGAGCAGTTCTTC

D: NA
J: TRBJ2-7
size: once
V: TRBV15
CDR3: CATSSGTGSYEQYF
DNA: TGTGCCACCAGCAGTGGGACGGGATCCTACGAGCAGTACTTC

D: TRBD2
J: TRBJ2-1
size: once
V: TRBV5-8
CDR3: CASSAGTSGGPSSYNEQFF
DNA: TGTGCCAGCAGCGCTGGGACTAGCGGGGGGCCGAGCTCCTACAATGAGCAGTTCTTC

D: NA
J: TRBJ2-7
size: NA
V: TRBV2
CDR3: CASSEGSGGTYEQYF
DNA: TGTGCCAGCAGTGAGGGGAGTGGCGGAACCTACGAGCAGTACTTC

D: NA
J: TRBJ2-3
size: NA
V: TRBV6-4
CDR3: CASSGVGVPIGTDTQYF
DNA: TGTGCCAGCAGTGGAGTCGGGGTCCCGATTGGGACAGATACGCAGTATTTT

D: NA
J: TRBJ1-5
size: NA
V: TRBV5-6
CDR3: CASSFGVGSQPQHF
DNA: TGTGCCAGCAGCTTTGGGGTGGGTAGTCAGCCCCAGCATTTT

D: NA
J: TRBJ1-1
size: NA
V: TRBV2
CDR3: CASSEAGGAYAFF
DNA: TGTGCCAGCAGTGAAGCCGGGGGGGCGTACGCTTTCTTT

D: NA
J: TRBJ2-1
size: NA
V: TRBV29-1
CDR3: CSVEVSLESRWGQFF
DNA: TGCAGCGTTGAGGTTTCGTTGGAGTCCCGGTGGGGGCAGTTCTTC

D: TRBD1
J: TRBJ1-1
size: NA
V: TRBV29-1
CDR3: CSGGGNGAEAFF
DNA: TGCAGCGGAGGGGGCAATGGCGCTGAAGCTTTCTTT

D: NA
J: TRBJ2-2
size: NA
V: TRBV12-5
CDR3: CASVGSTGELFF
DNA: TGTGCTAGTGTAGGGAGCACCGGGGAGCTGTTTTTT

D: NA
J: TRBJ2-7
size: NA
V: TRBV5-6
CDR3: CASSFGQFSYEQYF
DNA: TGTGCCAGCAGCTTCGGACAGTTTAGTTACGAGCAGTACTTC

D: NA
J: TRBJ2-2
size: NA
V: TRBV20-1
CDR3: CSATRERTGGELFF
DNA: TGCAGTGCAACCCGGGAAAGAACGGGCGGGGAGCTGTTTTTT

D: NA
J: TRBJ2-7
size: few
V: TRBV7-9
CDR3: CASSFPRMNEQYF
DNA: TGTGCCAGCAGCTTCCCCAGGATGAACGAGCAGTACTTC

D: NA
J: TRBJ1-1
size: NA
V: TRBV7-9
CDR3: CASSFVRQGPTEAFF
DNA: TGTGCCAGCAGCTTTGTAAGGCAGGGTCCCACTGAAGCTTTCTTT

D: NA
J: TRBJ2-5
size: NA
V: TRBV11-1
CDR3: CASSFPEETQYF
DNA: TGTGCCAGCAGCTTTCCGGAAGAGACCCAGTACTTC

D: NA
J: TRBJ2-1
size: NA
V: TRBV4-1
CDR3: CASSQEGRNEQFF
DNA: TGCGCCAGCAGCCAAGAGGGTAGGAATGAGCAGTTCTTC

D: NA
J: TRBJ2-7
size: NA
V: TRBV12-3/TRBV12-4
CDR3: CASGVGAGEQYF
DNA: TGTGCCAGCGGGGTAGGGGCTGGTGAGCAGTACTTC

D: NA
J: TRBJ1-5
size: NA
V: TRBV4-3
CDR3: CASSQGVPGRDQPQHF
DNA: TGCGCCAGCAGCCAAGGGGTTCCGGGTAGGGATCAGCCCCAGCATTTT

D: NA
J: TRBJ2-6
size: NA
V: TRBV5-1
CDR3: CASGGTPDYRANVLTF
DNA: TGCGCCAGTGGGGGGACACCGGACTACCGGGCCAACGTCCTGACTTTC

D: TRBD1
J: TRBJ2-7
size: NA
V: TRBV12-3/TRBV12-4
CDR3: CASSPDRGPSYEQYF
DNA: TGTGCCAGCAGCCCCGACAGGGGGCCTTCCTACGAGCAGTACTTC